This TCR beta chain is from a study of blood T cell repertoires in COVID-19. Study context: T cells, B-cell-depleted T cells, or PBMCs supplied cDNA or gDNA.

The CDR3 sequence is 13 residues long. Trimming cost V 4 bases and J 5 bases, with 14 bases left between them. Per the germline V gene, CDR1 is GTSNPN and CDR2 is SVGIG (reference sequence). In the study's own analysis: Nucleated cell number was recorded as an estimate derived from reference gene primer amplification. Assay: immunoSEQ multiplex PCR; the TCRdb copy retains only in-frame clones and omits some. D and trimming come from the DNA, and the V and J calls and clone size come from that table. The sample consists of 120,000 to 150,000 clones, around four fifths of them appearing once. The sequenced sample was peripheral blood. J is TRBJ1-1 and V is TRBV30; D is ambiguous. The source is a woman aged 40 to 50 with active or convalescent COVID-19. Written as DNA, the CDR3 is TGTGCCTGGACCCTTGTGGGAGGGACTGAAGCTTTCTTT. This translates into CAWTLVGGTEAFF. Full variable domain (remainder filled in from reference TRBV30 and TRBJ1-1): SQTIHQWPATLVQPVGSPLSLECTVEGTSNPNLYWYRQAAGRGLQLLFYSVGIGQISSEVPQNLSASRPQDRQFILSSKKLLLSDSGFYLCAWTLVGGTEAFFGQGTRLTVV.